One sample yielded the 27 T cell receptor beta chains listed below, sequenced in a study of T cell responses to AZD1222 COVID-19 vaccine (dated by TCRdb to the early 2020s). Library construction relied on the immunoSEQ multiplex PCR assay. Drawn from immuneACCESS, this table holds only the in-frame rearrangements with V and J called that TCRdb kept. Clones are partly lost; checked studies trace under half to an unresolved V gene and leave the rest unexplained. Across this sample there are 150,000 to 190,000 clones, with around nine tenths seen only once. The ten largest make up around 1.5% of the sample. This specimen's time point label, interpreted: about 28 days (+/-7) after the second vaccine dose. This material consisted of peripheral blood, taken 28 days after the second AZD1222 dose. Receptor source: an adult who received the AZD1222 COVID-19 vaccine.

The chain links TRBV7-9 to TRBJ1-1; TRBD1 matches at 7 bases. CDR3 length: 14 residues. Looked up from germline, CDR1 is SEHNR and CDR2 is FQNEAQ (reference sequence). V trimming: 3 bases; J trimming: 7 bases; junction bases outside the gene matches: 8. The CDR3 bases are TGTGCCAGCAGCTTCGCCGGGACAGCATTTGAAGCTTTCTTT. Translating it yields CASSFAGTAFEAFF.

The rearrangement joins TRBV5-1 to TRBJ1-1; a weak D match, TRBD1 (6 bases). V dropped 0 bases and J dropped 1 base, with 10 bases sitting between them. The CDR3 length is 15 residues. CDR1 and CDR2 (germline): SGHRS, YFSETQ. Written as DNA, the CDR3 is TGCGCCAGCAGCTTGGGAGGACAGACGAACACTGAAGCTTTCTTT. Translated: CASSLGGQTNTEAFF.

V and J are TRBV30 and TRBJ1-2, with 7 nucleotides matching TRBD1. The V gene end was trimmed by 8 bases and the J gene end by 5 bases; junction bases not matched to a gene: 11. The germline CDR1 and CDR2 sequences are GTSNPN and SVGIG (reference sequence). The CDR3 is made up of 13 amino acids. This CDR3 reads CARNDRDGYGYTF. The CDR3 coding sequence is TGTGCCAGGAATGACAGGGATGGTTATGGCTACACCTTC.

On this clone: The same CDR3 is also encoded by other DNA sequences in this sample. The rearrangement joins TRBV12-3 or TRBV12-4 to TRBJ1-2; tentatively, D is TRBD1 (5 bases). This CDR3 has 13 amino acids. The V and J ends lost 4 bases and 4 bases respectively, with 10 bases between them. The CDR3 DNA reads as TGTGCCAGCAGTTCGGGACGGTCCTATGGCTACACCTTC. Encoded protein: CASSSGRSYGYTF.

This chain uses TRBV12-5 with TRBJ1-5; 7 positions match TRBD1. Trimming cost V 6 bases and J 6 bases; bases outside gene matches: 8. This CDR3 is 14 amino acids long. Per the germline V gene, CDR1 is LGHNT and CDR2 is FRNRAP. As DNA, the CDR3 is TGTGCTAGTGGGGGTAACAGGGGTGGTCAGCCCCAGCATTTT. Its protein product is CASGGNRGGQPQHF.

The CDR3 nucleotides read TGTGCCAGCAGCTTAGGTGGACAGTCGACCCAGTACTTC. Its protein product is CASSLGGQSTQYF. The genes are TRBV7-8 and TRBJ2-5, with a possible D match to TRBD1 (6 bases). Trimming shortened V by 1 base and J by 7 bases, and 10 bases separated the two germline ends. CDR3 length: 13 amino acids. Germline V gene lookup returns CDR1 SGHVS and CDR2 FQNEAQ.

The rearrangement uses TRBV28 and TRBJ1-2; D call uncertain. The CDR3 loop spans 12 amino acids. Germline CDR1 MDHEN, CDR2 SYDVKM. V was trimmed by 10 bases and J by 0 bases, leaving 9 bases between them. The CDR3 bases are TGTGCCACGGGTAAATCTAACTATGGCTACACCTTC. Amino acid sequence: CATGKSNYGYTF.

In nucleotides, the CDR3 is TGTGCCAGCAGCTTGGACGGGGACAAATCCTACGAGCAGTACTTC. Its translation: CASSLDGDKSYEQYF. This chain links TRBV7-2 with TRBJ2-7; a possible D gene is TRBD1 (6 bases). This CDR3 region has 15 residues. From germline, CDR1 is SGHTA and CDR2 FQGNSA. The germline V and J ends were trimmed by 3 bases and 1 base, with 13 bases remaining between them.

The chain combines TRBV6-5 with TRBJ2-1; the D gene is possibly TRBD2 (6 bases). In germline, CDR1 is MNHEY, CDR2 SVGAGI. There are 14 residues in the CDR3. V was pared by 4 bases and J by 4 bases, with 11 bases between. This CDR3 reads CASSLTGTYNEQFF. The CDR3, as DNA: TGTGCCAGCAGTTTAACCGGGACTTACAATGAGCAGTTCTTC.

The rearrangement uses TRBV7-3 and TRBJ2-6; D gene unclear. In germline, CDR1 is SGHTA, CDR2 FQGTGA. There are 16 residues in the CDR3. The V end was cut by 3 bases, the J end by 0 bases, with 9 bases between. The CDR3 DNA reads as TGTGCCAGCAGCTTGCACGGAACCTCTGGGGCCAACGTCCTGACTTTC. Protein sequence: CASSLHGTSGANVLTF. Full variable domain (remainder filled in from reference TRBV7-3 and TRBJ2-6): GAGVSQTPSNKVTEKGKYVELRCDPISGHTALYWYRQSLGQGPEFLIYFQGTGAADDSGLPNDRFFAVRPEGSVSTLKIQRTERGDSAVYLCASSLHGTSGANVLTFGAGSRLTVL.

The chain employs TRBV11-2 and TRBJ2-6; D might be TRBD1 or TRBD2, each matching 5 bases. Trimming removed 6 bases from V and 3 bases from J, with 9 bases in between. Looked up from germline, CDR1 is SGHAT and CDR2 is FQNNGV. The CDR3 loop spans 14 amino acids. CDR3 sequence: CASSGGSGANVLTF. The CDR3 bases are TGTGCCAGCAGTGGGGGAAGTGGGGCCAACGTCCTGACTTTC.

The chain uses TRBV21-1 and TRBJ2-1; the D call of TRBD2 is as the table states it, not checked on the DNA. TRBV21-1 is reported as a pseudogene. There are 16 residues in the CDR3. The CDR3 is CASSKPPLAGVGEQFF. The CDR3 nucleotides read TGTGCCAGCAGCAAGCCCCCACTAGCGGGAGTGGGCGAGCAGTTCTTC.

V is TRBV27 and J is TRBJ1-4, with 7 positions matching TRBD1. The V gene end was trimmed by 6 bases and the J gene end by 4 bases; junction bases not matched to a gene: 8. Looked up from germline, CDR1 is MNHEY and CDR2 is SMNVEV (reference sequence). The CDR3 runs 15 residues. The CDR3 protein is CASRPGQLINEKLFF. In DNA form, the CDR3 reads TGTGCCAGCAGGCCGGGACAGTTGATTAATGAAAAACTGTTTTTT.

The gene calls are TRBV6-1 and TRBJ1-5; D may be TRBD1 (5 bases). The CDR3 extends over 21 amino acids. V lost 1 base and J lost 4, with 29 bases in between. Germline V lookup: CDR1 MNHNS, CDR2 SASEGT. This CDR3 reads CASSEGDVRDRMSLRNQPQHF. The CDR3 DNA reads TGTGCCAGCAGTGAAGGGGACGTCCGAGACAGAATGTCCTTGCGGAATCAGCCCCAGCATTTT.

The chain has TRBV5-1 and TRBJ2-1, with 7 bases fitting TRBD1. V lost 5 bases to trimming and J lost 8 bases; unmatched junction nucleotides: 4. Looked up from germline, CDR1 is SGHRS and CDR2 is YFSETQ. This CDR3 spans 12 amino acids. This CDR3 is CASRTGYDEQFF. The CDR3 DNA follows: TGCGCCAGCAGGACAGGGTACGATGAGCAGTTCTTC.

V gene TRBV7-9 combines with J gene TRBJ2-4, with TRBD1 as a possible D gene (5 bases). With 5 bases removed from V and 6 bases from J, the gap between germline ends came to 14 bases. Germline V gives CDR1 SEHNR, CDR2 FQNEAQ (reference sequence). This CDR3 is built from 14 residues. This chain's CDR3 is CASSQGSEGNIQYF. CDR3 bases: TGTGCCAGCAGCCAGGGATCCGAAGGAAACATTCAGTACTTC. The full variable domain, completed using reference TRBV7-9 and TRBJ2-4, is DTGVSQNPRHKITKRGQNVTFRCDPISEHNRLYWYRQTLGQGPEFLTYFQNEAQLEKSRLLSDRFSAERPKGSFSTLEIQRTEQGDSAMYLCASSQGSEGNIQYFGAGTRLSVL.

V is TRBV6-6 and J is TRBJ1-1; possibly TRBD1 for D (5 bases). This CDR3 is built from 15 residues. Trimming cost V 2 bases and J 0 bases, with 10 bases left between them. Germline-derived CDR1 and CDR2 are MNHNY and SVGAGI (reference sequence). CDR3 DNA sequence: TGTGCCAGCAGTTACCCGGGACTTTTGAACACTGAAGCTTTCTTT. This translates into CASSYPGLLNTEAFF.

This clone was recorded only once. The chain recombines TRBV6-4 with TRBJ1-1; no clear D gene. Germline lookup yields CDR1 MRHNA and CDR2 SNTAGT. This CDR3 region has 13 residues. The ends were cut back, 3 bases at V and 1 base at J, with 6 bases in the middle. For the CDR3, the DNA is TGTGCCAGCAGTGAATACTGGAACACTGAAGCTTTCTTT. Its translation: CASSEYWNTEAFF.

This CDR3 reads CASSPRGGSGNTEAFF. Here the CDR3 DNA reads TGTGCCAGCAGCCCGCGGGGGGGCTCAGGGAACACTGAAGCTTTCTTT. J is TRBJ1-1 and V is TRBV7-9; D might be TRBD1 (6 bases). The CDR3 runs 16 residues. V gave up 5 bases and J gave up 1 base, with 17 bases separating them. The germline gives CDR1 SEHNR, CDR2 FQNEAQ (reference sequence).

CDR3 coding DNA: TGTGCCAGCAGTGAGGAATCGAACATTCAGTACTTC. Translating gives CASSEESNIQYF. V usage is TRBV6-1 and J usage is TRBJ2-4; D remains unclear. With 3 bases removed from V and 7 bases from J, the gap between germline ends came to 7 bases. This CDR3 is 12 amino acids long. Germline-derived CDR1 and CDR2 are MNHNS and SASEGT.

The chain recombines TRBV30 with TRBJ1-4; D perhaps matches TRBD1 (5 bases). The CDR3 runs 13 residues. CDR1 is GTSNPN, CDR2 SVGIG, per germline (reference sequence). Trimming cost V 3 bases and J 8 bases, with 13 bases left between them. CDR3 in DNA: TGTGCCTGGAGGGGACCCGTCTCCGAAAAACTGTTTTTT. Amino acid sequence: CAWRGPVSEKLFF.

The chain is built from TRBV9 and TRBJ2-6; D not certain. Germline CDR1 reads SGDLS; CDR2 reads YYNGEE. V shed 5 bases and J shed 1 base, with 7 bases lying between them. This CDR3 comprises 14 residues. CDR3 nucleotide sequence: TGTGCCAGCAGGGAAGGGTCTGGGGCCAACGTCCTGACTTTC. Its protein product is CASREGSGANVLTF.

The V call is TRBV18, the J call TRBJ2-7; a possible D gene is TRBD1 (6 bases). Deletions cut 3 bases from V and 4 bases from J, with 13 bases between. This CDR3 is built from 14 residues. Germline V lookup: CDR1 KGHSH, CDR2 LQKENI. CDR3 DNA: TGTGCCAGCTCACCCGGACAGAGAACTTACGAGCAGTACTTC. Amino acids: CASSPGQRTYEQYF.

This clone has only one observation. This rearrangement joins TRBV4-1 to TRBJ2-3; the D gene is possibly TRBD2 (5 bases). Germline values: CDR1 MGHRA, CDR2 YSYEKL. The CDR3 runs to 16 residues. Trimming stripped 1 base from V and 2 bases from J, with 13 bases between. The chain's CDR3 is CASSQVGRVYTDTQYF. DNA for the CDR3: TGCGCCAGCAGCCAAGTTGGGCGGGTATACACAGATACGCAGTATTTT.

The CDR3 region is CASSVGTGILEKLFF. In DNA form, the CDR3 reads TGTGCCAGCAGCGTAGGGACAGGAATTCTAGAAAAACTGTTTTTT. The chain couples TRBV9 to TRBJ1-4; 7 bases agree with TRBD1. V lost 0 bases and J lost 8; bases outside the gene matches: 7. This CDR3 is built from 15 residues. Germline CDR1 is SGDLS and CDR2 is YYNGEE.

This sequence joins TRBV27 and TRBJ1-1, with D maybe TRBD1 (5 bases). The CDR3 has 14 amino acids. CDR1 and CDR2 from the germline V gene are MNHEY and SMNVEV (reference sequence). V lost 4 bases and J lost 4, with 13 bases in between. CDR3 sequence: CASSYQGVATEAFF. The CDR3 DNA is TGTGCCAGCAGTTATCAGGGAGTTGCCACTGAAGCTTTCTTT.

The chain carries TRBV28 and TRBJ2-2; 7 bases map to TRBD1. The CDR3 contains 16 residues. The trim removed 6 bases at V and 0 bases at J, leaving 7 bases unmatched. Germline CDR1 is MDHEN and CDR2 is SYDVKM. CDR3 amino acids: CASSSPGTANTGELFF. The CDR3 nucleotides are TGTGCCAGCAGCAGTCCCGGGACAGCGAACACCGGGGAGCTGTTTTTT. The full variable domain, in which reference TRBV28 and TRBJ2-2 provide the parts outside the CDR3, is DVKVTQSSRYLVKRTGEKVFLECVQDMDHENMFWYRQDPGLGLRLIYFSYDVKMKEKGDIPEGYSVSREKKERFSLILESASTNQTSMYLCASSSPGTANTGELFFGEGSRLTVL.